What follows are 10 T cell receptor beta chains derived from one specimen sequenced in a study of T cell responses to AZD1222 COVID-19 vaccine. Method: immunoSEQ multiplex PCR; TCRdb's copy keeps in-frame clones and lacks some. The repertoire includes approximately 46,000 clones, more than 60% of them detected once, and approximately 6.3% sits in the top ten. The sample was peripheral blood, taken on day 0 of AZD1222 vaccination. These TCRs come from an adult in good health.

By share of the sample, this clone is medium-sized. V and J are TRBV3-1 (or the pseudogene TRBV3-2) and TRBJ2-1; 10 bases map to TRBD1. CDR1 and CDR2 (germline): LGHDT, YNNKEL (reference sequence). V lost 1 base and J lost 4; bases outside the gene matches: 13. This CDR3 contains 19 residues. CDR3 protein: CASSQADFRDRGIYNEQFF. DNA of the CDR3: TGTGCCAGCAGCCAAGCCGACTTCCGGGACAGGGGAATTTACAATGAGCAGTTCTTC.

The J gene is TRBJ1-6, the V gene TRBV18; 11 bases agree with TRBD1. Germline CDR1 reads KGHSH; CDR2 reads LQKENI. The CDR3 is 14 residues long. Losses at the gene ends were 4 bases for V and 8 bases for J; bases not matched to a gene: 1. CDR3 in DNA: TGTGCCAGCTCACGGGACAGGGGGGATTCACCCCTCCACTTT. It translates to CASSRDRGDSPLHF. The full variable domain, in which reference TRBV18 and TRBJ1-6 provide the parts outside the CDR3, is NAGVMQNPRHLVRRRGQEARLRCSPMKGHSHVYWYRQLPEEGLKFMVYLQKENIIDESGMPKERFSAEFPKEGPSILRIQQVVRGDSAAYFCASSRDRGDSPLHFGNGTRLTVT.

The rearrangement uses TRBV15 and TRBJ1-4, with TRBD1 as a possible D gene (5 bases). This CDR3 has 17 amino acids. Germline CDR1 reads LNHNV; CDR2 reads YYDKDF (reference sequence). The ends were cut back, 3 bases at V and 0 bases at J, with 14 bases in the middle. CDR3 DNA sequence: TGTGCCACCAGCAGTTCGGGGGTTACTGCAACTAATGAAAAACTGTTTTTT. It translates to CATSSSGVTATNEKLFF.

This clone was counted a few times. The chain joins TRBV6-1 to TRBJ1-1; maybe TRBD1 (6 bases). The germline gives CDR1 MNHNS, CDR2 SASEGT. Trimming shortened V by 1 base and J by 1 base, and 13 bases separated the two germline ends. The CDR3 runs to 16 residues. CDR3 sequence: CASSEGKGVSNTEAFF. The DNA for the CDR3 is TGTGCCAGCAGTGAAGGAAAGGGGGTTTCGAACACTGAAGCTTTCTTT.

The rearrangement links TRBV7-9 to TRBJ2-7; D is uncertain. V gave up 4 bases and J gave up 5 bases, with 12 bases separating them. CDR1 and CDR2 (germline): SEHNR, FQNEAQ (reference sequence). CDR3 length equals 13 residues. The CDR3 region has the DNA TGTGCCAGCAGCTCCCCACCCCTCCACGAGCAGTACTTC. Amino acid sequence: CASSSPPLHEQYF.

The CDR3 nucleotides read TGTGCCAGCAGCCAAGTATGGAGGGAGCAGTACTTC. It is translated as CASSQVWREQYF. The V and J genes are TRBV14 and TRBJ2-7; TRBD2 might be the D (5 bases). The CDR3 loop spans 12 amino acids. The germline V and J ends were trimmed by 1 base and 7 bases, with 8 bases remaining between them. Looked up from germline, CDR1 is SGHDN and CDR2 is FVKESK.

This chain joins TRBV6-6 and TRBJ2-2; either TRBD1 or TRBD2 may supply D (6 bases each). The CDR3 totals 15 residues. Germline CDR1 and CDR2: MNHNY and SVGAGI (reference sequence). The ends were cut back, 3 bases at V and 9 bases at J, with 17 bases in the middle. The CDR3 nucleotides are TGTGCCAGCAGTTATTATCGGGACGGGGGCCGGGAGCTGTTTTTT. It encodes CASSYYRDGGRELFF.

This rearrangement joins TRBV24-1 to TRBJ1-2; 8 nucleotides line up with TRBD1. CDR3 length equals 13 residues. CDR1 KGHDR and CDR2 SFDVKD come from the germline V gene. Trimming at V came to 4 bases and at J to 7 bases, leaving 4 bases not matched to a gene. CDR3 amino acids: CATSERQGFGYTF. The CDR3 bases are TGTGCCACCAGTGAAAGACAGGGGTTTGGCTACACCTTC.

The chain uses TRBV12-3 or TRBV12-4 and TRBJ1-6; 8 bases fit TRBD1. This CDR3 is 13 amino acids long. With V trimmed by 4 bases and J by 13 bases, 6 bases remained unmatched. The CDR3 reads CASSSGQGNPLHF. The DNA for the CDR3 is TGTGCCAGCAGTTCCGGACAGGGTAACCCCCTCCACTTT.

The chain carries TRBV4-1 and TRBJ1-2; D is unclear. Germline V gene sequence: CDR1 MGHRA, CDR2 YSYEKL. Trimming stripped 1 base from V and 4 bases from J, with 7 bases between. The CDR3 is 13 residues long. CDR3 region: CASSQVEGYGYTF. The CDR3 DNA sequence: TGCGCCAGCAGCCAAGTAGAGGGCTATGGCTACACCTTC.